This TCR beta chain was captured by sequencing in a study of cytomegalovirus exposure and HLA in healthy donors. Study results and limitations: TCR beta chains numbering 164 were designated cytomegalovirus-associated.

A remark on this clone: The antigen remains unidentified.

Primers for the PCR totalled 60 Vbeta and 13 Jbeta. Sequenced by immunoSEQ multiplex PCR; TCRdb stores in-frame clones only, minus some. The sample holds some 160,000 clones; approximately 84% are singletons and the top ten take under 9%. The origin of this receptor is a woman between 40 and 55 years old in good health and CMV-seropositive. The sample taken for sequencing was PBMCs.

The CDR3 is CASSSLTGVARGYTF. The CDR3 DNA sequence: TGTGCCAGCAGCTCCCTTACAGGAGTGGCACGGGGCTACACCTTC. This chain uses TRBV11-2 with TRBJ1-2; D is perhaps TRBD1 (5 bases). Trimming left V 4 bases short and J 8 bases short, with 20 bases between. The CDR3 is made up of 15 amino acids. The V gene's germline CDR1 is SGHAT and CDR2 FQNNGV.